This TCR beta chain was found in a study of T cell repertoires in cytomegalovirus infection. Study-level background: The study used recently identified HLA-C-restricted and well-studied HLA-B-restricted CMV epitopes. From public TCR beta signatures came an indication of both CMV infection and matching HLA type. Study-wide points: Carriage of CMV together with the relevant HLA was identifiable through cumulative public TCR beta family frequency.

As regards this clonotype: The antigen is unknown.

The CDR3 is 11 residues long. Germline V lookup: CDR1 SNHLY, CDR2 FYNNEI. Between the trimmed V and J ends, which lost 6 bases and 2 bases, there was a span of 5 bases. MiXCR, run by TCRdb on the reads, gives a single entry per CDR3 protein. The table has some 270,000 distinct CDR3 sequences, roughly a fifth seen once. This sequence was found in a human donor in good health (CMV status not recorded). Some clones in this sample may be carry-over from other donors' samples. This rearrangement joins TRBV2 to TRBJ2-7, with D hard to call. This material consisted of cultured PBMCs, taken from culture after CMV antigen stimulation. CDR3 protein: CASRLTYEQYF. CDR3 bases: TGTGCCAGCAGACTAACCTACGAGCAGTACTTC. Full variable domain (rest looked up from reference TRBV2 and TRBJ2-7): EPEVTQTPSHQVTQMGQEVILRCVPISNHLYFYWYRQILGQKVEFLVSFYNNEISEKSEIFDDQFSVERPDGSNFTLKIRSTKLEDSAMYFCASRLTYEQYFGPGTRLTVT.